What follows are 19 T cell receptor beta chains derived from one specimen sequenced in a study of blood T cell repertoires in COVID-19. Here immunoSEQ multiplex PCR was the method, and the copy in TCRdb shows in-frame clones only, minus some. Among nearly 250,000 clones listed, more than 80% were seen once. Sequenced material: PBMCs or T cells enriched from blood (not recorded which). Receptors originate from a man aged 50 or older who had been exposed to COVID-19.

This clone came up a few times. The genes are TRBV2 and TRBJ1-3; D uncertain. The germline gives CDR1 SNHLY, CDR2 FYNNEI. This CDR3 region has 16 residues. Between the trimmed V and J ends, which lost 0 bases and 0 bases, there was a span of 9 bases. In DNA, the CDR3 is TGTGCCAGCAGTGAAGCTGCCGGTAACTCTGGAAACACCATATATTTT. It yields the protein CASSEAAGNSGNTIYF.

CDR3 residues: CASSPWTSGSIGEQFF. In DNA form, the CDR3 reads TGTGCCAGCAGCCCCTGGACTAGCGGGAGTATAGGTGAGCAGTTCTTC. This chain joins TRBV3-1 (or the pseudogene TRBV3-2) and TRBJ2-1; 13 bases fit TRBD2. Germline trimming cut 4 bases from V and 9 bases from J; bases unmatched to any gene: 9. There are 16 residues in the CDR3. Per germline, CDR1 LGHDT and CDR2 YNNKEL (reference sequence).

Written as DNA, the CDR3 is TGTGCCAGTAGTTGGCGGGAGTTCGATGAGCAGTTCTTC. This encodes CASSWREFDEQFF. The chain combines TRBV19 with TRBJ2-1, with 7 bases that match TRBD2. The CDR3 is made up of 13 amino acids. Germline V gene lookup returns CDR1 LNHDA and CDR2 SQIVND (reference sequence). The V and J ends lost 5 bases and 8 bases, in that order; junction bases with no gene match: 6.

The V call is TRBV4-2, the J call TRBJ2-1; 8 positions agree with TRBD2. CDR3 length equals 14 residues. Germline CDR1 and CDR2: LGHNA and YNFKEQ. The J segment lost 5 bases and the V segment lost 1 base, leaving 1 base of the junction unmatched. The DNA of the CDR3 is TGTGCCAGCAGCCAAGTTAGCGGGGACAATGAGCAGTTCTTC. This codes for CASSQVSGDNEQFF.

This sequence joins TRBV5-1 and TRBJ2-5; no clear D gene. The CDR3 runs 14 residues. V was trimmed by 0 bases and J by 0 bases, leaving 6 bases between them. From germline, CDR1 is SGHRS and CDR2 YFSETQ. DNA of the CDR3: TGCGCCAGCAGCTTGGCTTTGTACCAAGAGACCCAGTACTTC. It is translated as CASSLALYQETQYF.

V and J are TRBV7-8 and TRBJ2-7; 7 positions match TRBD2. The CDR3 totals 15 residues. J gave up 0 bases and V 5 bases, and 7 bases lay outside the gene matches. Germline CDR1 reads SGHVS; CDR2 reads FQNEAQ. This CDR3 reads CASSVFAGVSYEQYF. In DNA, the CDR3 is TGTGCCAGCAGCGTGTTTGCGGGGGTCTCCTACGAGCAGTACTTC.

The chain employs TRBV12-5 and TRBJ2-3; a weak D match, TRBD2 (5 bases). With 5 bases removed from V and 4 bases from J, the gap between germline ends came to 13 bases. CDR1 and CDR2 (germline): LGHNT, FRNRAP. The CDR3 is 14 residues long. The CDR3 is CASGPGGVADTQYF. The CDR3, as DNA: TGTGCTAGTGGTCCTGGAGGAGTCGCAGATACGCAGTATTTT.

Only a few counts were recorded for this clone. CDR3 bases: TGTGCCAGCACCTTTCGACAGGGAACTGAAGCTTTCTTT. Its translation is CASTFRQGTEAFF. This sequence joins TRBV11-2 and TRBJ1-1; TRBD1 matches at 7 bases. V trimming: 7 bases; J trimming: 5 bases; junction bases outside the gene matches: 7. The germline V gene has CDR1 SGHAT and CDR2 FQNNGV. This CDR3 contains 13 residues. Full variable domain (missing parts from reference TRBV11-2 and TRBJ1-1): EAGVAQSPRYKIIEKRQSVAFWCNPISGHATLYWYQQILGQGPKLLIQFQNNGVVDDSQLPKDRFSAERLKGVDSTLKIQPAKLEDSAVYLCASTFRQGTEAFFGQGTRLTVV.

The chain recombines TRBV4-2 with TRBJ2-7, with a weak D call TRBD2 (5 bases). Germline values: CDR1 LGHNA, CDR2 YNFKEQ. V shed 0 bases and J shed 3 bases, with 21 bases lying between them. CDR3 length: 18 amino acids. The CDR3 coding sequence is TGTGCCAGCAGCCAAGATATAAGACGGGCACTAGAAAACTACGAGCAGTACTTC. Translated: CASSQDIRRALENYEQYF.

The chain links TRBV19 to TRBJ1-1; 7 bases fit TRBD1. Trimming took 7 bases from V and 6 from J; bases not matched to a gene: 8. Germline V gene lookup returns CDR1 LNHDA and CDR2 SQIVND (reference sequence). The CDR3 has 13 residues. As DNA, the CDR3 is TGTGCCAGTACCCTGACAGGGTGGGCTGAAGCTTTCTTT. It translates to CASTLTGWAEAFF.

The rearrangement links TRBV6-5 to TRBJ2-7; 13 bases are a match to TRBD2. The germline CDR1 and CDR2 sequences are MNHEY and SVGAGI. V dropped 8 bases and J dropped 0; count of bases not matched to a gene: 1. This CDR3 contains 14 residues. In nucleotides, the CDR3 is TGTGCCAGCGGACTAGCGGGGGCCTCCTACGAGCAGTACTTC. This gives the protein CASGLAGASYEQYF.

This clone was detected a few times. V and J are TRBV29-1 and TRBJ2-2, with a weak D call TRBD2 (7 bases). The ends were cut back, 4 bases at V and 5 bases at J, with 17 bases in the middle. The CDR3 extends over 15 amino acids. Germline CDR1 reads SQVTM; CDR2 reads ANQGSEA. DNA of the CDR3: TGCAGCGTTGGAGCTAGGGGGGGCAATACCGGGGAGCTGTTTTTT. Translating it yields CSVGARGGNTGELFF.

This chain connects TRBV10-1 to TRBJ2-1; no clear D gene. CDR1 and CDR2 from the germline V gene are WNHNN and SYGVQD (reference sequence). Trimming left V 7 bases short and J 0 bases short, with 13 bases between. This CDR3 has 15 amino acids. The CDR3 DNA reads as TGCGCCAGCACAGCTGACTGTGACTCCTACAATGAGCAGTTCTTC. Protein sequence: CASTADCDSYNEQFF.

The chain has TRBV4-1 and TRBJ1-3, with D unclear. The CDR3 length is 16 residues. CDR1 is MGHRA and CDR2 is YSYEKL in the germline V gene. Trimming removed 3 bases at V and 2 bases at J, with 14 bases between. The CDR3 region has the DNA TGCGCCAGCAGCCAGGCTGTAAACGAACCTGGAAACACCATATATTTT. Translation: CASSQAVNEPGNTIYF.

V is TRBV25-1 and J is TRBJ1-3; D not certain. There are 16 residues in the CDR3. Germline lookup yields CDR1 MGHDK and CDR2 SYGVNS. Trimming took 1 base from V and 4 from J, leaving 14 bases between them. CDR3 nucleotide sequence: TGTGCCAGCAGTGAATCCCCGGGTCGACGGGGAAACACCATATATTTT. Amino acids: CASSESPGRRGNTIYF.

The chain has TRBV5-1 and TRBJ1-1; 8 bases are a match to TRBD1. The germline CDR1 and CDR2 sequences are SGHRS and YFSETQ. The CDR3 covers 14 residues. Trimming at V came to 0 bases and at J to 10 bases, leaving 8 bases not matched to a gene. As DNA, the CDR3 is TGCGCCAGCAGCTTGGCAGGGGGCGTCAATACAGCTTTCTTT. This encodes CASSLAGGVNTAFF.

The V call is TRBV19, the J call TRBJ2-4, with D possibly being TRBD2 (5 bases). Germline V lookup: CDR1 LNHDA, CDR2 SQIVND (reference sequence). V shed 1 base and J shed 8 bases, with 21 bases lying between them. The CDR3 extends over 17 amino acids. CDR3 coding DNA: TGTGCCAGTAGTATAGTAGTAGGCGGGTCCCGGTCTGACATTCAGTACTTC. It is translated as CASSIVVGGSRSDIQYF.

This chain connects TRBV11-2 to TRBJ2-4; possibly TRBD2 for D (6 bases). This CDR3 comprises 11 residues. With 1 base removed from V and 16 bases from J, the gap between germline ends came to 11 bases. Germline assignment: CDR1 SGHAT and CDR2 FQNNGV. CDR3 in amino acids: CASSLGGREYF. Here the CDR3 DNA reads TGTGCCAGCAGCTTAGGTGGGCGGGAATACTTC.

J is TRBJ2-5 and V is TRBV7-9; TRBD2 matches at 8 bases. Germline values: CDR1 SEHNR, CDR2 FQNEAQ (reference sequence). The CDR3 contains 16 residues. The V segment lost 5 bases and the J segment 0 bases; nucleotides outside the gene matches: 8. The CDR3: CASSLGSGGYQETQYF. CDR3 coding DNA: TGTGCCAGCAGCCTCGGGAGCGGGGGATACCAAGAGACCCAGTACTTC. The full variable domain, in which reference TRBV7-9 and TRBJ2-5 provide the parts outside the CDR3, is DTGVSQNPRHKITKRGQNVTFRCDPISEHNRLYWYRQTLGQGPEFLTYFQNEAQLEKSRLLSDRFSAERPKGSFSTLEIQRTEQGDSAMYLCASSLGSGGYQETQYFGPGTRLLVL.